Listed here is a single T cell receptor (beta chain). The entry originates in a study of control samples from healthy donors and cancer patients. Profiled with immunoSEQ multiplex PCR; TCRdb holds only in-frame clones, not every one. The sample includes 100,000 or so clones, around 89% of them seen just once. Source material: blood. This TCR derives from a man between 25 and 39 years old in good health.

The CDR3 loop is CASSLGLAGITGELFF. The CDR3 DNA follows: TGCGCCAGCAGCTTAGGACTAGCGGGAATTACCGGGGAGCTGTTTTTT. This chain links TRBV5-1 with TRBJ2-2; 12 bases line up with TRBD2. Germline trimming cut 2 bases from V and 5 bases from J; bases unmatched to any gene: 4. The length of the CDR3 is 16 residues. Germline V gene sequence: CDR1 SGHRS, CDR2 YFSETQ.